These 18 T cell receptor beta chains share one sample of origin, sequenced in a study of cytomegalovirus exposure and HLA in healthy donors. The PCR contained 60 Vbeta and 13 Jbeta primers. Clones were read by immunoSEQ multiplex PCR, and TCRdb kept only the in-frame ones, dropping some. The sample holds fewer than 150,000 clones, over 60% seen once. The sample was PBMCs. The receptors were sampled from a human donor in good health.

The chain recombines TRBV5-6 with TRBJ1-4; D gene ambiguous. The CDR3 covers 13 residues. Trimming removed 0 bases at V and 13 bases at J, with 13 bases between. Germline lookup yields CDR1 SGHDT and CDR2 YYEEEE. Here the CDR3 reads CASSLADQVILFF. The CDR3 region has the DNA TGTGCCAGCAGCTTGGCCGATCAGGTGATACTGTTTTTT.

The CDR3 DNA sequence: TGTGCCAGCAGCCCTTGGTCGGGGGAGGTCTACAATGAGCAGTTCTTC. Its protein product is CASSPWSGEVYNEQFF. This chain joins TRBV7-8 and TRBJ2-1; a weak D match, TRBD2 (6 bases). V was trimmed by 5 bases and J by 3 bases, leaving 17 bases between them. The CDR3 sequence is 16 residues long. CDR1 is SGHVS, CDR2 FQNEAQ, per germline.

The V gene is TRBV19, the J gene TRBJ1-1; 10 nucleotides agree with TRBD1. The CDR3 is 15 amino acids. Trimming at V came to 6 bases and at J to 3 bases, leaving 7 bases not matched to a gene. Germline V lookup: CDR1 LNHDA, CDR2 SQIVND (reference sequence). CDR3 nucleotide sequence: TGTGCCAGTAGGCTGGACAGGGGGATATACACTGAAGCTTTCTTT. Protein product: CASRLDRGIYTEAFF.

DNA of the CDR3: TGCGCCAGCAGCTCTGAAGCTGCGCAGTTCTTC. Translation gives CASSSEAAQFF. The chain uses TRBV5-1 and TRBJ2-1; D remains ambiguous. The CDR3 totals 11 residues. Germline V gene data show CDR1 as SGHRS and CDR2 as YFSETQ. Trimming cost V 3 bases and J 12 bases, with 10 bases left between them.

The chain employs TRBV7-9 and TRBJ2-2, with D perhaps matching TRBD1 (6 bases). The CDR3 runs 15 residues. In germline, CDR1 is SEHNR, CDR2 FQNEAQ (reference sequence). The ends were cut back, 5 bases at V and 10 bases at J, with 20 bases in the middle. Here the CDR3 reads CASSPGDTNKEELFF. The DNA of the CDR3 is TGTGCCAGCAGCCCCGGGGACACGAATAAGGAGGAGCTGTTTTTT.

This chain joins TRBV7-2 and TRBJ1-1, with D perhaps TRBD1 (5 bases). The germline gives CDR1 SGHTA, CDR2 FQGNSA. The V end was cut by 5 bases, the J end by 4 bases, with 17 bases between. This CDR3 is 15 amino acids long. The CDR3 DNA follows: TGTGCCAGCAGCCCCTACCAGGGTTCGCGCACTGAAGCTTTCTTT. Translation gives CASSPYQGSRTEAFF. The complete variable domain, with remaining parts taken from reference TRBV7-2 and TRBJ1-1, reads GAGVSQSPSNKVTEKGKDVELRCDPISGHTALYWYRQSLGQGLEFLIYFQGNSAPDKSGLPSDRFSAERTGGSVSTLTIQRTQQEDSAVYLCASSPYQGSRTEAFFGQGTRLTVV.

This chain uses TRBV7-8 with TRBJ2-7; possible D gene TRBD1, 6 bases. The CDR3 consists of 15 residues. Germline V gene sequence: CDR1 SGHVS, CDR2 FQNEAQ. Trimming left V 3 bases short and J 3 bases short, with 15 bases between. CDR3 DNA sequence: TGTGCCAGCAGCTTTTACTCGGGACAAAACTACGAGCAGTACTTC. Translated, it gives CASSFYSGQNYEQYF. Based on the CDR3 plus reference TRBV7-8 and TRBJ2-7, the full variable domain is GAGVSQSPRYKVAKRGQDVALRCDPISGHVSLFWYQQALGQGPEFLTYFQNEAQLDKSGLPSDRFFAERPEGSVSTLKIQRTQQEDSAVYLCASSFYSGQNYEQYFGPGTRLTVT.

The chain links TRBV5-1 to TRBJ1-5, with a weak D call TRBD1 (5 bases). Germline V CDR1 and CDR2: SGHRS, YFSETQ. CDR3 length equals 12 residues. V lost 6 bases to trimming and J lost 6 bases, with 10 bases between them. This CDR3 is CASTGEGQPQHF. CDR3 in DNA: TGCGCCAGCACGGGGGAGGGTCAGCCCCAGCATTTT. Variable domain in full (rest from reference TRBV5-1 and TRBJ1-5): KAGVTQTPRYLIKTRGQQVTLSCSPISGHRSVSWYQQTPGQGLQFLFEYFSETQRNKGNFPGRFSGRQFSNSRSEMNVSTLELGDSALYLCASTGEGQPQHFGDGTRLSIL.

The genes are TRBV5-4 and TRBJ1-2; 7 bases map to TRBD1. J gave up 1 base and V 1 base, and 4 bases lay outside the gene matches. The CDR3 consists of 15 residues. Germline V CDR1 and CDR2: SGHNT, YYREEE (reference sequence). CDR3 protein: CASSLTGDYNYGYTF. As DNA, the CDR3 is TGTGCCAGCAGCTTGACAGGGGATTATAACTATGGCTACACCTTC.

The CDR3 DNA follows: TGCAGCGTTGATGGACAGGGGGATAGCACAGATACGCAGTATTTT. Translated: CSVDGQGDSTDTQYF. The chain is built from TRBV29-1 and TRBJ2-3, with TRBD1 matching over 10 bases. Germline loops: CDR1 SQVTM, CDR2 ANQGSEA. V trimming: 3 bases; J trimming: 0 bases; junction bases outside the gene matches: 3. This CDR3 spans 15 amino acids.

The genes are TRBV5-1 and TRBJ2-5; 15 bases are a match to TRBD2. CDR1 is SGHRS and CDR2 is YFSETQ in the germline V gene. This CDR3 is built from 17 residues. The V segment lost 3 bases and the J segment 4 bases; nucleotides outside the gene matches: 7. CDR3 amino acids: CASSSGLAGGPGETQYF. DNA of the CDR3: TGCGCCAGCAGCTCCGGACTAGCGGGAGGGCCGGGAGAGACCCAGTACTTC.

This chain connects TRBV5-4 to TRBJ2-7; D is unresolved. In germline, CDR1 is SGHNT, CDR2 YYREEE (reference sequence). Between the trimmed V and J ends, which lost 0 bases and 0 bases, there was a span of 7 bases. This CDR3 spans 14 amino acids. CDR3 DNA sequence: TGTGCCAGCAGCTTGGGACAATACTCCTACGAGCAGTACTTC. Residues: CASSLGQYSYEQYF.

The chain couples TRBV18 to TRBJ1-2; 9 positions match TRBD1. The V and J ends lost 5 bases and 3 bases, in that order; junction bases with no gene match: 31. CDR1 KGHSH and CDR2 LQKENI come from the germline V gene. CDR3 length equals 23 residues. DNA of the CDR3: TGTGCCAGCTCATCCAGGGCCACCCACAGGGGAGTTACAGGGGGCAGTCTGGACTATGGCTACACCTTC. Protein sequence: CASSSRATHRGVTGGSLDYGYTF.

The chain has TRBV7-9 and TRBJ2-1; D possibly corresponds to TRBD2 (6 bases). V lost 0 bases and J 2 bases, leaving 8 bases between the germline ends. This CDR3 contains 15 residues. Germline loops: CDR1 SEHNR, CDR2 FQNEAQ (reference sequence). CDR3 region: CASSLAGGTYNEQFF. CDR3 DNA sequence: TGTGCCAGCAGCTTAGCGGGAGGAACCTACAATGAGCAGTTCTTC. The complete variable domain, with remaining parts taken from reference TRBV7-9 and TRBJ2-1, reads DTGVSQNPRHKITKRGQNVTFRCDPISEHNRLYWYRQTLGQGPEFLTYFQNEAQLEKSRLLSDRFSAERPKGSFSTLEIQRTEQGDSAMYLCASSLAGGTYNEQFFGPGTRLTVL.

The chain employs TRBV25-1 and TRBJ2-1; D call uncertain. CDR1 and CDR2 from the germline V gene are MGHDK and SYGVNS. V was cut by 5 bases and J by 15 bases, with 14 bases left in between. This CDR3 is 11 amino acids long. CDR3 amino acids: CASSMQVRLFF. CDR3 in DNA: TGTGCCAGCAGTATGCAGGTGCGCCTGTTCTTC.

This clone was found a few times. This specimen includes other DNA sequences encoding the same CDR3. This sequence joins TRBV19 and TRBJ2-5, with D maybe TRBD1 (6 bases). The CDR3 runs to 15 residues. Germline loops: CDR1 LNHDA, CDR2 SQIVND (reference sequence). Trimming took 5 bases from V and 2 from J, leaving 15 bases between them. In DNA form, the CDR3 reads TGTGCCAGTAGTGCCAGACAGGAACCTCAAGAGACCCAGTACTTC. This gives the protein CASSARQEPQETQYF.

The chain employs TRBV18 and TRBJ1-1; TRBD1 agrees at 8 bases. CDR3 length: 13 residues. The V gene end was trimmed by 3 bases and the J gene end by 7 bases; junction bases not matched to a gene: 4. Per the germline V gene, CDR1 is KGHSH and CDR2 is LQKENI. The CDR3 loop reads CASSPQGQVEAFF. The CDR3 DNA follows: TGTGCCAGCTCACCTCAGGGACAGGTTGAAGCTTTCTTT.

This chain joins TRBV30 and TRBJ2-7; 8 bases line up with TRBD1. Per germline, CDR1 GTSNPN and CDR2 SVGIG (reference sequence). The CDR3 is 12 residues long. V lost 8 bases, J lost 5 bases, and 8 bases stayed unmatched. The CDR3 DNA reads as TGTGCCACGGGCAGGGGGCGGAACGAGCAGTACTTC. Translated, it gives CATGRGRNEQYF.